Shown below are 23 T cell receptor beta chains from a single sample sequenced in a study of blood T cell repertoires in COVID-19 (dated by TCRdb to about 2020). The method was the immunoSEQ multiplex PCR assay. Here the immuneACCESS table is served through TCRdb, limited to in-frame sequences with V and J called. Missing clones are a known gap in these copies; in checked studies unresolved V genes cover under half, and the rest lacks a known reason. The sample includes approximately 310,000 clones, with approximately 89% observed a single time. The ten largest clonotypes hold 7.8% of the sample. The sequenced sample was peripheral blood. The receptors here all came from a woman aged 45-60 years who had recovered from COVID-19.

This clone occurred a few times. The chain carries TRBV7-9 and TRBJ2-6, with D unresolved. The germline CDR1 and CDR2 sequences are SEHNR and FQNEAQ (reference sequence). V was shortened by 1 base and J by 0 bases, with 4 bases between the two germline ends. This CDR3 has 15 residues. In nucleotides, the CDR3 is TGTGCCAGCAGCTTAGGGAGCTCTGGGGCCAACGTCCTGACTTTC. Translating it yields CASSLGSSGANVLTF.

The rearrangement joins TRBV23-1 to TRBJ1-6, with a possible D match to TRBD1 (6 bases). TRBV23-1 is labeled an ORF, and its function is uncertain. This CDR3 contains 14 residues. V was clipped by 10 bases and J by 0 bases, with 10 bases between them. The CDR3 DNA is TGCGCCAAGAGGGGGAGCTCCTATAATTCACCCCTCCACTTT. This codes for CAKRGSSYNSPLHF.

V and J are TRBV5-1 and TRBJ2-7; 9 positions agree with TRBD2. With V trimmed by 1 base and J by 5 bases, 7 bases remained unmatched. This CDR3 is built from 15 residues. Germline-derived CDR1 and CDR2 are SGHRS and YFSETQ. The DNA of the CDR3 is TGCGCCAGCAGCTTGTCCGGACTAGCGTTCCACGAGCAGTACTTC. Its protein is CASSLSGLAFHEQYF.

This clone was picked up one time. This sequence joins TRBV24-1 and TRBJ2-5; TRBD1 might be the D (6 bases). V dropped 3 bases and J dropped 1 base, with 8 bases sitting between them. CDR1 and CDR2 from the germline V gene are KGHDR and SFDVKD. The CDR3 length is 14 residues. CDR3 sequence (DNA): TGTGCCACCAGTGATCAGGGGTCCCAAGAGACCCAGTACTTC. Its protein product is CATSDQGSQETQYF.

This chain joins TRBV2 and TRBJ2-1; D is possibly TRBD2 (6 bases). Trimming left V 2 bases short and J 9 bases short, with 11 bases between. Germline lookup yields CDR1 SNHLY and CDR2 FYNNEI. This CDR3 contains 13 residues. For the CDR3, the DNA is TGTGCCAGCAGTGAATCTGGGAGGAGTGAGCAGTTCTTC. Encoded protein: CASSESGRSEQFF.

The CDR3 nucleotides read TGTGCCAGCAGTTCAGTAGGACTGTATAGCAATCAGCCCCAGCATTTT. As protein: CASSSVGLYSNQPQHF. This chain links TRBV28 with TRBJ1-5, with unresolved D. The ends were cut back, 4 bases at V and 0 bases at J, with 13 bases in the middle. Germline V gene data show CDR1 as MDHEN and CDR2 as SYDVKM. This CDR3 region has 16 residues.

The V and J genes are TRBV5-4 and TRBJ1-2; tentative D call: TRBD1 (6 bases). The germline gives CDR1 SGHNT, CDR2 YYREEE (reference sequence). V was cut by 4 bases and J by 3 bases, with 10 bases left in between. This CDR3 has 13 amino acids. CDR3 region: CASSQGQYYGYTF. For the CDR3, the DNA is TGTGCCAGCAGCCAGGGACAATACTATGGCTACACCTTC.

The genes are TRBV30 and TRBJ2-7, with D maybe TRBD2 (6 bases). From germline, CDR1 is GTSNPN and CDR2 SVGIG (reference sequence). CDR3 size: 14 residues. Trimming took off 2 bases at V and 3 bases at J, with 14 bases between the two ends. CDR3 sequence reads: CAWSPITGVYEQYF. DNA for the CDR3: TGTGCCTGGAGTCCCATAACGGGAGTCTACGAGCAGTACTTC.

This clone was found once. V usage is TRBV18 and J usage is TRBJ2-1; D is unclear. V was trimmed by 4 bases and J by 4 bases, leaving 11 bases between them. The CDR3 runs 14 residues. Germline V gene lookup returns CDR1 KGHSH and CDR2 LQKENI. As DNA, the CDR3 is TGTGCCAGCTCACGAAAATCCGGGTACAATGAGCAGTTCTTC. This sequence encodes CASSRKSGYNEQFF.

V gene TRBV27 combines with J gene TRBJ1-5, with TRBD1 matching 7 bases. The ends lost 5 bases at V and 5 bases at J; junction bases unmatched: 6. Germline V gene data show CDR1 as MNHEY and CDR2 as SMNVEV (reference sequence). The CDR3 totals 14 residues. CDR3: CASSPGTEYQPQHF. CDR3 nucleotides: TGTGCCAGCAGTCCCGGGACAGAATATCAGCCCCAGCATTTT.

This chain connects TRBV6-5 to TRBJ1-2; tentatively, D is TRBD1 (6 bases). This CDR3 comprises 14 residues. CDR1 and CDR2 (germline): MNHEY, SVGAGI. The V end lost 5 bases, the J end lost 8 bases, and 18 bases lay between the germline ends. The CDR3 region has the DNA TGTGCCAGCAGTAATCCGGGACAACTCTCGGGCTACACCTTC. As protein: CASSNPGQLSGYTF.

The chain combines TRBV6-5 with TRBJ2-7, with 7 bases fitting TRBD1. V lost 3 bases, J lost 1 base, and 3 bases stayed unmatched. This CDR3 is built from 14 residues. Germline CDR1 and CDR2: MNHEY and SVGAGI. CDR3: CASSYGDRSYEQYF. The CDR3 coding sequence is TGTGCCAGCAGTTATGGGGACAGATCCTACGAGCAGTACTTC.

The CDR3 loop reads CASSREQASNEQFF. In DNA form, the CDR3 reads TGTGCCAGCAGCCGCGAACAGGCTTCCAATGAGCAGTTCTTC. The J gene is TRBJ2-1, the V gene TRBV7-2; D possibly corresponds to TRBD1 (5 bases). Germline CDR1 and CDR2: SGHTA and FQGNSA. This CDR3 spans 14 amino acids. Trimming left V 5 bases short and J 6 bases short, with 14 bases between.

The chain links TRBV28 to TRBJ1-4; the D is unclear. CDR1 is MDHEN and CDR2 is SYDVKM in the germline V gene. The CDR3 runs 12 residues. The ends were cut back, 3 bases at V and 7 bases at J, with 6 bases in the middle. Written as DNA, the CDR3 is TGTGCCAGCAGTTTTCTGGCTGAAAAACTGTTTTTT. Translating gives CASSFLAEKLFF.

The gene calls are TRBV4-3 and TRBJ2-1, with D possibly matching TRBD1 (6 bases). Germline V gives CDR1 LGHNA, CDR2 YSLEER. Trimming cost V 1 base and J 12 bases, with 13 bases left between them. The CDR3 has 13 amino acids. The CDR3 reads CASSQVFEGGQFF. CDR3 in DNA: TGCGCCAGCAGCCAAGTCTTCGAAGGGGGGCAGTTCTTC.

This chain joins TRBV6-2 or TRBV6-3 and TRBJ2-5; TRBD2 agrees at 14 bases. CDR3 length: 15 amino acids. J lost 5 bases, V lost 6 bases, and 5 bases had no gene match. Germline values: CDR1 MNHEY, CDR2 SVGEGT. DNA of the CDR3: TGTGCCAGCAGCCGACTAGCGGGAGGGCTTGAGACCCAGTACTTC. It codes for CASSRLAGGLETQYF.

The chain uses TRBV6-5 and TRBJ2-7; weak D call: TRBD1 (6 bases). This CDR3 has 14 amino acids. V lost 5 bases to trimming and J lost 0 bases, with 11 bases between them. Germline CDR1 MNHEY, CDR2 SVGAGI. CDR3 loop: CASSRQETSYEQYF. DNA of the CDR3: TGTGCCAGCAGTAGACAGGAAACCTCCTACGAGCAGTACTTC.

This clone was observed once. The chain recombines TRBV20-1 with TRBJ1-1, with D tentatively TRBD1 (6 bases). CDR1 DFQATT and CDR2 SNEGSKA come from the germline V gene (reference sequence). The CDR3 has 13 residues. V was pared by 3 bases and J by 4 bases, with 12 bases between. CDR3 in DNA: TGCAGTGCTAGTCCGGGGGGGGCCACTGAAGCTTTCTTT. Protein sequence: CSASPGGATEAFF.

V is TRBV3-1 (or the pseudogene TRBV3-2) and J is TRBJ2-5, with TRBD1 matching 7 bases. The V gene's germline CDR1 is LGHDT and CDR2 YNNKEL (reference sequence). Germline trimming cut 0 bases from V and 0 bases from J; bases unmatched to any gene: 10. The CDR3 is made up of 18 amino acids. CDR3 in amino acids: CASSQESRGHPYQETQYF. The CDR3 nucleotides are TGTGCCAGCAGCCAAGAGTCGAGGGGGCACCCATACCAAGAGACCCAGTACTTC.

The chain uses TRBV18 and TRBJ2-7, with 8 bases that match TRBD1. Germline CDR1 reads KGHSH; CDR2 reads LQKENI. The CDR3 has 15 residues. V shed 4 bases and J 3 bases; nucleotides not matched to a gene: 8. The CDR3 DNA follows: TGTGCCAGCTCACTCGGGACAGGAAGAAGCTACGAGCAGTACTTC. It yields the protein CASSLGTGRSYEQYF.

The chain uses TRBV28 and TRBJ2-2; 12 nucleotides match TRBD2. Germline V gene data show CDR1 as MDHEN and CDR2 as SYDVKM. The CDR3 is 15 residues long. J lost 6 bases, V lost 6 bases, and 5 bases had no gene match. The CDR3 sequence is CASRWTSGKAGELFF. Written as DNA, the CDR3 is TGTGCCAGCAGGTGGACTAGCGGGAAAGCCGGGGAGCTGTTTTTT.

The CDR3 coding sequence is TGTGCCAGCAGTCAGACAGGCTTCTCCGAGCAGTACTTC. Translation: CASSQTGFSEQYF. The rearrangement links TRBV14 to TRBJ2-7; a weak D match, TRBD1 (6 bases). Trimming removed 6 bases at V and 6 bases at J, with 15 bases between. Germline-derived CDR1 and CDR2 are SGHDN and FVKESK. CDR3 length: 13 residues.

V usage is TRBV27 and J usage is TRBJ1-2; TRBD1 agrees at 7 bases. After removal of 7 bases from V and 4 bases from J, the junction contained 15 bases not matched to a gene. This CDR3 has 16 residues. Per the germline V gene, CDR1 is MNHEY and CDR2 is SMNVEV (reference sequence). CDR3 loop: CASKPLSEGGVYGYTF. The CDR3 DNA follows: TGTGCCAGCAAACCCCTGTCAGAAGGGGGCGTCTATGGCTACACCTTC.